The entry below describes one T cell receptor beta chain. Trimming cost V 6 bases and J 4 bases, with 13 bases left between them. This CDR3 contains 13 residues. Per germline, CDR1 MDHEN and CDR2 SYDVKM. The data are from a study of beta chain features in type 1 diabetes. The isolated RNA, all of it, was reverse transcribed, so expressed TCRB transcripts were what got sequenced. Measured with immunoSEQ multiplex PCR; TCRdb has only the in-frame clones, and not every one. The data contain about 330,000 clones, around 10% of them singletons. V gene TRBV28 combines with J gene TRBJ2-7; tentatively, D is TRBD2 (6 bases). The receptor was isolated from a woman in her thirties in good health. The sequenced material came from naive CD4+ T cells from blood. CDR3 region: CASRGGSGYEQYF. The CDR3 DNA sequence: TGTGCCAGCAGGGGGGGTTCGGGATACGAGCAGTACTTC.